A single sample is the source of the 28 T cell receptor beta chains below, sequenced in a study of early T cells in non-severe SARS-CoV-2 infection (dated by TCRdb to the early 2020s). Library preparation employed 5' RACE. Data came from a NextSeq 500. TCRdb reworked the public reads: Q25 trimming with fastp, MiXCR clone assembly, productive beta chains retained. Records with the same CDR3 protein are collapsed into one entry carrying the most frequent genes and DNA. This sample has roughly 57,000 distinct CDR3 sequences in its table, and under 15% of those were observed once. The top ten clonotypes cover 1.2% to 1.5% of the sample. The material sequenced was whole blood. These receptors all stem from an adult who was a healthcare worker with PCR-confirmed SARS-CoV-2 infection or an uninfected control (not recorded which).

This clonotype was found many times. The chain links TRBV11-1 to TRBJ2-5; D ambiguous. Per the germline V gene, CDR1 is SGHAT and CDR2 is FQDESV (reference sequence). Trimming left V 8 bases short and J 4 bases short, with 17 bases between. The CDR3 runs 14 residues. The CDR3 region is CASGPDLGRETQYF. Written as DNA, the CDR3 is TGTGCCAGCGGACCCGACCTAGGAAGAGAGACCCAGTACTTC.

This clonotype was observed many times. The chain uses TRBV6-2 or TRBV6-3 and TRBJ1-1, with 8 bases aligning to TRBD1. The CDR3 length is 16 residues. The V gene end was trimmed by 4 bases and the J gene end by 5 bases; junction bases not matched to a gene: 12. CDR1 MNHEY and CDR2 SVGEGT come from the germline V gene. Here the CDR3 DNA reads TGTGCCAGCAGTTCCCGAGGAGGACAGGGAGCAACTGAAGCTTTCTTT. Encoded protein: CASSSRGGQGATEAFF.

This clonotype occurred once. A read error may explain this, as a much larger clone is one base away. The chain recombines TRBV11-2 with TRBJ1-2, with TRBD1 matching over 11 bases. The CDR3 covers 17 residues. Germline CDR1 is SGHAT and CDR2 is FQNNGV. CDR3 DNA sequence: TGTGCCGGCAGAGATCCCGGGACAGGGGGTCCCAACTATGGCTACACCTTC. As protein: CAGRDPGTGGPNYGYTF.

In this sample, this clonotype turned up many times. The chain combines TRBV7-3 with TRBJ2-1, with 11 bases matching TRBD2. The length of the CDR3 is 16 residues. V lost 5 bases and J lost 6; bases outside the gene matches: 9. Germline-derived CDR1 and CDR2 are SGHTA and FQGTGA. In DNA form, the CDR3 reads TGTGCCAGCAGCCGCGATAGCGGGGGGGAAGGCAATGAGCAGTTCTTC. Translated: CASSRDSGGEGNEQFF.

The gene calls are TRBV2 and TRBJ2-3; D is possibly TRBD2 (5 bases). The V and J ends lost 5 bases and 9 bases respectively, with 12 bases between them. Germline V gene lookup returns CDR1 SNHLY and CDR2 FYNNEI. This CDR3 contains 12 residues. CDR3 nucleotides: TGTGCCAGCAGTCCCGAGGGTCGCACGCAGTATTTT. This encodes CASSPEGRTQYF.

This clonotype was seen a handful of times. The chain couples TRBV7-9 to TRBJ1-2, with 8 bases matching TRBD1. The CDR3 extends over 13 amino acids. The germline CDR1 and CDR2 sequences are SEHNR and FQNEAQ (reference sequence). V dropped 5 bases and J dropped 4; count of bases not matched to a gene: 3. CDR3 sequence (DNA): TGTGCCAGCAGCGACACAGGGGGCTATGGCTACACCTTC. This encodes CASSDTGGYGYTF.

In this sample, this clonotype turned up many times. This chain uses TRBV21-1 with TRBJ1-6; the D call in the table, TRBD1, was not verified against the DNA. TRBV21-1 counts as a pseudogene. The CDR3 has 15 residues. CDR3 nucleotides: TGTGCCAGCAGCAAAGCGCCAGGGGCGAATTCACCCCTCCACTTT. As protein: CASSKAPGANSPLHF.

In its sample, this clonotype was seen many times. V and J are TRBV29-1 and TRBJ1-1; 8 nucleotides match TRBD1. Unmatched junction bases numbered 12, after V lost 7 bases and J lost 5 bases. Germline loops: CDR1 SQVTM, CDR2 ANQGSEA. The CDR3 loop spans 14 amino acids. CDR3 sequence (DNA): TGCAGCGGGTACCCCGGGACAGGCCTAACTGAAGCTTTCTTT. It yields the protein CSGYPGTGLTEAFF.

This clonotype was observed many times. The V gene is TRBV7-2, the J gene TRBJ2-1, with D perhaps assigned TRBD1 or TRBD2 (5 bases each). V dropped 4 bases and J dropped 9 bases, with 10 bases sitting between them. Germline assignment: CDR1 SGHTA and CDR2 FQGNSA. The CDR3 loop spans 12 amino acids. CDR3 loop: CASSWGSGEQFF. The CDR3 bases are TGTGCCAGCAGCTGGGGCAGCGGTGAGCAGTTCTTC.

CDR3 protein: CASSWELAKNIQYF. For the CDR3, the DNA is TGTGCCAGCAGTTGGGAGCTAGCCAAAAACATTCAGTACTTC. The gene calls are TRBV12-3 or TRBV12-4 and TRBJ2-4; TRBD2 might be the D (5 bases). Deletions cut 4 bases from V and 0 bases from J, with 7 bases between. This CDR3 has 14 amino acids.

The CDR3 loop reads CASSLEVSEQYF. In DNA form, the CDR3 reads TGTGCCAGCAGCTTGGAGGTCAGCGAGCAGTACTTC. The gene calls are TRBV5-6 and TRBJ2-7, with unresolved D. This CDR3 region has 12 residues. Trimming took off 0 bases at V and 6 bases at J, with 7 bases between the two ends. CDR1 SGHDT and CDR2 YYEEEE come from the germline V gene.

The V gene is TRBV12-3 or TRBV12-4, the J gene TRBJ1-1, with D unclear. V gave up 1 base and J gave up 0 bases, with 3 bases separating them. This CDR3 has 13 amino acids. CDR3 residues: CASSLVVNTEAFF. The CDR3 DNA follows: TGTGCCAGCAGTTTAGTGGTGAACACTGAAGCTTTCTTT.

At least ten counts were recorded for this clonotype. The chain recombines TRBV12-3 or TRBV12-4 with TRBJ1-1; 7 nucleotides agree with TRBD1. The CDR3 loop spans 14 amino acids. The J segment lost 5 bases and the V segment lost 6 bases, leaving 9 bases of the junction unmatched. In DNA, the CDR3 is TGTGCCAGCAGGGCCACAGGGGAGGGAACTGAAGCTTTCTTT. Amino acids: CASRATGEGTEAFF.

This clonotype was seen a handful of times. V is TRBV7-2 and J is TRBJ2-3; weak D call: TRBD2 (6 bases). V lost 3 bases and J lost 0, with 10 bases in between. The CDR3 extends over 15 amino acids. Germline V gives CDR1 SGHTA, CDR2 FQGNSA. The CDR3 nucleotides are TGTGCCAGCAGCTTGGGACTCCTTAGCACAGATACGCAGTATTTT. Protein sequence: CASSLGLLSTDTQYF.

The chain employs TRBV4-2 and TRBJ1-4; D might be TRBD1 (6 bases). V was shortened by 4 bases and J by 4 bases, with 13 bases between the two germline ends. There are 15 residues in the CDR3. Germline lookup yields CDR1 LGHNA and CDR2 YNFKEQ. The CDR3 protein is CASSPPGQNNEKLFF. The CDR3, as DNA: TGTGCCAGCAGCCCGCCCGGACAGAATAATGAAAAACTGTTTTTT.

The rearrangement uses TRBV29-1 and TRBJ2-1, with 7 bases identical to TRBD1. Germline values: CDR1 SQVTM, CDR2 ANQGSEA. This CDR3 is built from 12 residues. With 7 bases clipped from V and 7 bases from J, the junction kept 7 bases outside the gene matches. The chain's CDR3 is CSARQGFNEQFF. The CDR3 nucleotides read TGCAGCGCTAGACAGGGATTTAATGAGCAGTTCTTC.

The rearrangement joins TRBV7-2 to TRBJ2-1; D might be TRBD2 (5 bases). The CDR3 has 14 amino acids. Deletions cut 5 bases from V and 8 bases from J, with 16 bases between. Germline V gene lookup returns CDR1 SGHTA and CDR2 FQGNSA. The CDR3 region is CASSLLNLAHEQFF. Written as DNA, the CDR3 is TGTGCCAGCAGCCTTCTAAATCTAGCCCATGAGCAGTTCTTC.

A few counts support this clonotype. V and J are TRBV5-1 and TRBJ1-1; D is unresolved. The germline gives CDR1 SGHRS, CDR2 YFSETQ. V dropped 0 bases and J dropped 6 bases, with 12 bases sitting between them. The CDR3 extends over 14 amino acids. This chain's CDR3 is CASSLEAVLSEAFF. The CDR3 nucleotides read TGCGCCAGCAGCTTGGAAGCCGTATTATCTGAAGCTTTCTTT.

This clonotype was observed many times. This rearrangement joins TRBV5-4 to TRBJ1-4, with D unresolved. The germline CDR1 and CDR2 sequences are SGHNT and YYREEE (reference sequence). CDR3 length: 14 residues. Deletions cut 1 base from V and 8 bases from J, with 12 bases between. This CDR3 is CASSLTGREEKLFF. The CDR3 nucleotides read TGTGCCAGCAGCTTGACCGGCCGGGAAGAAAAACTGTTTTTT.

The sample holds a few counts of this clonotype. The chain has TRBV3-1 and TRBJ2-3; D not certain. The CDR3 is 16 residues long. V lost 0 bases to trimming and J lost 0 bases, with 10 bases between them. Looked up from germline, CDR1 is LGHDT and CDR2 is YNNKEL (reference sequence). The CDR3 sequence is CASSQDLVASTDTQYF. CDR3 nucleotide sequence: TGTGCCAGCAGCCAAGATCTGGTAGCTAGCACAGATACGCAGTATTTT.

The CDR3 bases are TGTGCCATTCAGGCAGGGCCCCTCGAGCAGTACTTC. Amino acids: CAIQAGPLEQYF. The chain recombines TRBV30 with TRBJ2-7; a possible D gene is TRBD1 (5 bases). The CDR3 has 12 amino acids. The V end was cut by 8 bases, the J end by 6 bases, with 17 bases between. The germline V gene has CDR1 GTSNPN and CDR2 SVGIG (reference sequence).

This clonotype was counted only a few times. The V call is TRBV9, the J call TRBJ1-1; TRBD1 matches 10 bases. The CDR3 is 14 residues long. Germline V gene sequence: CDR1 SGDLS, CDR2 YYNGEE. After removal of 3 bases from V and 8 bases from J, the junction contained 7 bases not matched to a gene. The CDR3 sequence: CASSGADRGREAFF. Here the CDR3 DNA reads TGTGCCAGCAGCGGAGCTGACAGGGGGCGCGAAGCTTTCTTT.

In this sample, this clonotype turned up many times. The rearrangement uses TRBV18 and TRBJ1-1, with D uncertain. This CDR3 has 15 amino acids. Germline V CDR1 and CDR2: KGHSH, LQKENI. Trimming took 4 bases from V and 3 from J, leaving 15 bases between them. The CDR3 loop reads CASSREATRDTEAFF. CDR3 coding DNA: TGTGCCAGCTCACGAGAGGCCACTAGAGACACTGAAGCTTTCTTT.

The chain employs TRBV3-1 and TRBJ1-2, with D unresolved. Deletions cut 3 bases from V and 0 bases from J, with 11 bases between. Germline CDR1 and CDR2: LGHDT and YNNKEL (reference sequence). CDR3 length equals 15 residues. The CDR3 region is CASSQQAFPNYGYTF. CDR3 nucleotides: TGTGCCAGCAGCCAGCAGGCCTTCCCTAACTATGGCTACACCTTC.

The chain carries TRBV7-9 and TRBJ1-2; D ambiguous. The CDR3 is 14 amino acids. In germline, CDR1 is SEHNR, CDR2 FQNEAQ (reference sequence). V dropped 1 base and J dropped 4 bases, with 10 bases sitting between them. The CDR3 loop is CASSLDTALYGYTF. In DNA form, the CDR3 reads TGTGCCAGCAGCTTAGATACAGCTCTCTATGGCTACACCTTC.

The chain is built from TRBV7-9 and TRBJ1-1, with a tentative D call TRBD1 (5 bases). Per germline, CDR1 SEHNR and CDR2 FQNEAQ (reference sequence). The V and J ends lost 0 bases and 4 bases respectively, with 12 bases between them. The CDR3 extends over 15 amino acids. CDR3: CASSLAQGHITEAFF. DNA for the CDR3: TGTGCCAGCAGCTTAGCGCAGGGCCATATCACTGAAGCTTTCTTT.

CDR3: CASSQVEDEQYF. CDR3 coding DNA: TGTGCCAGCAGCCAAGTTGAGGACGAGCAGTACTTC. The chain employs TRBV3-1 and TRBJ2-7; D call uncertain. The germline V and J ends were trimmed by 1 base and 5 bases, with 6 bases remaining between them. The CDR3 has 12 amino acids. CDR1 is LGHDT, CDR2 YNNKEL, per germline (reference sequence).

The CDR3 loop is CASSLASDGPEAFF. The DNA of the CDR3 is TGTGCCAGCAGCTTAGCCTCGGACGGTCCTGAAGCTTTCTTT. The rearrangement links TRBV7-9 to TRBJ1-1, with unresolved D. The CDR3 sequence is 14 residues long. V lost 0 bases, J lost 6 bases, and 11 bases lay in between. Looked up from germline, CDR1 is SEHNR and CDR2 is FQNEAQ (reference sequence).